The T cell receptor (beta chain) under discussion was sequenced for a study of T-cell memory formation after mild COVID-19. Study-wide results and limits: CD4/CD8 balance held among clones contracting day 15 to 85, and later expanders leaned CD4+.

Concerning this clonotype: Its matching antigen is unknown.

From 5'RACE with constant-segment primers came TCR alpha and TCR beta cDNA libraries that carried sample barcodes and UMIs. TCRdb reprocessed the 5' RACE reads via MiXCR and lists one record per CDR3 protein. Seen here are 350,000 to 450,000 distinct CDR3 sequences, 20% observed once, and the top ten hold about 8.1%. Germline V gene sequence: CDR1 SGHVS, CDR2 FQNEAQ. This CDR3 has 16 residues. V lost 4 bases and J lost 4; bases outside the gene matches: 9. This clonotype originated in an adult woman who had mild COVID-19 (a few samples of this study predate the infection). Cell type and time point are not known. Sequenced: PBMCs or a T cell subset sorted from them (not recorded which). The chain couples TRBV7-8 to TRBJ2-1; 8 bases align to TRBD2. CDR3 region: CASSSSAGAMYNEQFF. In nucleotides, the CDR3 is TGTGCCAGCAGCTCCTCAGCGGGAGCGATGTACAATGAGCAGTTCTTC.